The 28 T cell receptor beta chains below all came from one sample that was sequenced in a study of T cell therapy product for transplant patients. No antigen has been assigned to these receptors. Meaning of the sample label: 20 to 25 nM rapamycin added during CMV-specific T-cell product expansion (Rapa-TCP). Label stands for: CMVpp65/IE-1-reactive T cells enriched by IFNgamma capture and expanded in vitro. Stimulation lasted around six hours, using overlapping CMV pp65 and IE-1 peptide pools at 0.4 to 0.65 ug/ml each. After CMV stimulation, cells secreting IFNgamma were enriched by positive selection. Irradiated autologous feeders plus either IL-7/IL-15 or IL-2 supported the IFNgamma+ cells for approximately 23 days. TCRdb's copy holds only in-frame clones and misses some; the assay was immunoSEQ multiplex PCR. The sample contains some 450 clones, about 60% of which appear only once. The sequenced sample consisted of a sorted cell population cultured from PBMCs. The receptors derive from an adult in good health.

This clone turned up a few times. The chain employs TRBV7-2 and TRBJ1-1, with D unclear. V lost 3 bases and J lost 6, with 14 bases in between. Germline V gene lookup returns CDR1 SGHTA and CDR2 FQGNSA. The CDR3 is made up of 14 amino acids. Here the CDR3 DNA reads TGTGCCAGCAGCTTTGCAGCCGGGGTCGCTGAAGCTTTCTTT. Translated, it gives CASSFAAGVAEAFF. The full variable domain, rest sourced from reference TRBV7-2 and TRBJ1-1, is GAGVSQSPSNKVTEKGKDVELRCDPISGHTALYWYRQSLGQGLEFLIYFQGNSAPDKSGLPSDRFSAERTGGSVSTLTIQRTQQEDSAVYLCASSFAAGVAEAFFGQGTRLTVV.

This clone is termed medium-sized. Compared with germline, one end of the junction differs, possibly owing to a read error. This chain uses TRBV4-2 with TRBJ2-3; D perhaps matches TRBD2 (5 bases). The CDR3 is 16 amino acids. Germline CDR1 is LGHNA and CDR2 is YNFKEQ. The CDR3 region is CASTQFVQDFTDTQYF. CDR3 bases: TGTGCCAGCACCCAATTTGTTCAGGACTTCACAGATACGCAGTATTTT.

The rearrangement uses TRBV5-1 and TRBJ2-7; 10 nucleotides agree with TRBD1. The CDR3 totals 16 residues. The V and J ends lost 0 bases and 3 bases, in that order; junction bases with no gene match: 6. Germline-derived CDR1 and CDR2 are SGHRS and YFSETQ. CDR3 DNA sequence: TGCGCCAGCAGCTTGGGTTTCGGGACAGGGGACTACGAGCAGTACTTC. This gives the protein CASSLGFGTGDYEQYF.

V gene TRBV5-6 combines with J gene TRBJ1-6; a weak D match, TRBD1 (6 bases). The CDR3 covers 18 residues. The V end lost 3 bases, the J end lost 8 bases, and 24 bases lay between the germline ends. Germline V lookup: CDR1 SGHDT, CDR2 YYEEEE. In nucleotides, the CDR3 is TGTGCCAGCAGCTGGGAGAAAGGCACAGGGAAATCTTATTCACCCCTCCACTTT. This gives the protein CASSWEKGTGKSYSPLHF.

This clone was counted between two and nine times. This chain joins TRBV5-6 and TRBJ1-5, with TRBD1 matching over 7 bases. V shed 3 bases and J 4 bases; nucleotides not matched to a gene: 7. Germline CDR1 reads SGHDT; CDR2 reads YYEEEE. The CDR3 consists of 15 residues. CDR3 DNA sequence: TGTGCCAGCAGCTCTAGGGACAGAGAGAATCAGCCCCAGCATTTT. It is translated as CASSSRDRENQPQHF.

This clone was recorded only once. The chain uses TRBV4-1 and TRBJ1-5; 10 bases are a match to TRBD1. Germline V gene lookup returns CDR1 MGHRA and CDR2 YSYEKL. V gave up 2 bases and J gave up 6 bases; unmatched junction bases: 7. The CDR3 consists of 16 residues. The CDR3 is CASSQTGTGEVQPQHF. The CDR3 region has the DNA TGCGCCAGCAGCCAAACCGGGACAGGGGAGGTTCAGCCCCAGCATTTT.

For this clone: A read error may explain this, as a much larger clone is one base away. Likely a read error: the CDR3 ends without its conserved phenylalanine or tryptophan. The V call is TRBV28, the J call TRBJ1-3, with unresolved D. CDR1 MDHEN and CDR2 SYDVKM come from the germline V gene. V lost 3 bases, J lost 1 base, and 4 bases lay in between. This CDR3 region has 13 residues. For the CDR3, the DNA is TGTGCCAGCAGTTTTTGGTCTGGAAACACCATATATGTT. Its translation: CASSFWSGNTIYV.

The CDR3 here is CASSGVGISGNTIYF. Written as DNA, the CDR3 is TGTGCCAGCAGTGGGGTCGGGATCTCTGGAAACACCATATATTTT. The chain employs TRBV6-5 and TRBJ1-3; no clear D. CDR1 MNHEY and CDR2 SVGAGI come from the germline V gene. Trimming shortened V by 5 bases and J by 0 bases, and 11 bases separated the two germline ends. The length of the CDR3 is 15 residues.

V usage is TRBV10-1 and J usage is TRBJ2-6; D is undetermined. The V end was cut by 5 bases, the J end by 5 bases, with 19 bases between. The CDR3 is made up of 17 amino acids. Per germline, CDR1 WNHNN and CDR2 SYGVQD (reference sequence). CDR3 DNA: TGCGCCAGCAGTTTCAAACACGCACAAAGTCGGGCCAACGTCCTGACTTTC. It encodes CASSFKHAQSRANVLTF.

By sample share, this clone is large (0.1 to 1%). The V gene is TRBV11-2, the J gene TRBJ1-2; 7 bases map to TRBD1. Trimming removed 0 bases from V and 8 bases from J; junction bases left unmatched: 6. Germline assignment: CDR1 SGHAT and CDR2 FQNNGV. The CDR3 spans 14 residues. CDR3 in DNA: TGTGCCAGCAGCTTAGAGACGACAGGGAACGGCTACACCTTC. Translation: CASSLETTGNGYTF.

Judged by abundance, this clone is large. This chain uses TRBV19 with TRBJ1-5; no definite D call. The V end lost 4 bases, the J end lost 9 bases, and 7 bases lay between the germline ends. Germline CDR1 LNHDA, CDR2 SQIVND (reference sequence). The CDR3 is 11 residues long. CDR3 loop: CASSTSGPQHF. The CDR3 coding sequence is TGTGCCAGTAGTACATCAGGGCCCCAGCATTTT.

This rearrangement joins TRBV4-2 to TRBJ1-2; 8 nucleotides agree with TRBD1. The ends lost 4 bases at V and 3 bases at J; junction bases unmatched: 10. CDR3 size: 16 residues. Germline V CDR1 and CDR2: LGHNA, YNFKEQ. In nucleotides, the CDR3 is TGTGCCAGCAGCCCCCAAACCGGGACAGGCTACTATGGCTACACCTTC. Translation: CASSPQTGTGYYGYTF.

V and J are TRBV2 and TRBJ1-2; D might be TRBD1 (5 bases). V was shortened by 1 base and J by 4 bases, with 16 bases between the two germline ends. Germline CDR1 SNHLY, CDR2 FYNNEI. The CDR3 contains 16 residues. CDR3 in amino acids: CASSEEGQALTYGYTF. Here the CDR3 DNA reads TGTGCCAGCAGTGAAGAGGGGCAGGCTCTAACCTATGGCTACACCTTC. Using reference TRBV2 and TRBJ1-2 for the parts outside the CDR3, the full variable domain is EPEVTQTPSHQVTQMGQEVILRCVPISNHLYFYWYRQILGQKVEFLVSFYNNEISEKSEIFDDQFSVERPDGSNFTLKIRSTKLEDSAMYFCASSEEGQALTYGYTFGSGTRLTVV.

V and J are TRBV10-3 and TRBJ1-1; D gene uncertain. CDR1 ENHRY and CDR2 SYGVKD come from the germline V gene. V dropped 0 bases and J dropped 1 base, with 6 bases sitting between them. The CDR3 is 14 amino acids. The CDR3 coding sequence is TGTGCCATCAGTGAGTCGACACCGAACACTGAAGCTTTCTTT. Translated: CAISESTPNTEAFF.

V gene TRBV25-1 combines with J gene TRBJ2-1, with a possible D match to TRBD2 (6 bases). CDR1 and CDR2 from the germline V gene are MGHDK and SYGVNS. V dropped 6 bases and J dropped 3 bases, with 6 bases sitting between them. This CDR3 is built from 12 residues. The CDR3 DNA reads TGTGCCAGCAGGGGAGGCTACAATGAGCAGTTCTTC. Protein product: CASRGGYNEQFF.

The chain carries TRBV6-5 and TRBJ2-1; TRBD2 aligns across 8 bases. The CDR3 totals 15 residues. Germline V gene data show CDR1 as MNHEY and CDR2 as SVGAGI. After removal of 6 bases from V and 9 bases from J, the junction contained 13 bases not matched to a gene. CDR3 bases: TGTGCCAGCAGGCCCGTACTCGGGGGGGCCAGTGAGCAGTTCTTC. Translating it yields CASRPVLGGASEQFF.

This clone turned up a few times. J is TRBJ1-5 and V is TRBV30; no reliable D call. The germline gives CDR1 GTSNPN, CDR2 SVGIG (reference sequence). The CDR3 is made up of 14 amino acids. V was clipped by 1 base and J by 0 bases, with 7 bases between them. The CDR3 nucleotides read TGTGCCTGGAGTGGTGGGAATAGCAATCAGCCCCAGCATTTT. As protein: CAWSGGNSNQPQHF.

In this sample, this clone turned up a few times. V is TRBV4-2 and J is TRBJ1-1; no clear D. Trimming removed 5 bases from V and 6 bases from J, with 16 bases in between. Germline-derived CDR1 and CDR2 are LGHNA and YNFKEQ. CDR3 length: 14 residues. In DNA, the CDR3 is TGTGCCAGCAGCTTTGCAGCCGGGGTCGCTGAAGCTTTCTTT. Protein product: CASSFAAGVAEAFF.

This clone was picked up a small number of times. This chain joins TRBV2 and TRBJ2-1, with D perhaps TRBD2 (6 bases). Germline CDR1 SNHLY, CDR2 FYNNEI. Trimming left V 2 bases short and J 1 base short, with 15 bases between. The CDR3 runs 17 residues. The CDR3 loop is CASSESAGGVSYNEQFF. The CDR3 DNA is TGTGCCAGCAGTGAATCGGCCGGCGGGGTTTCCTACAATGAGCAGTTCTTC.

CDR3 protein: CASSFMSPTTDYGYTF. The CDR3 DNA is TGTGCCAGCAGTTTTATGAGTCCGACGACCGACTATGGCTACACCTTC. The J gene is TRBJ1-2, the V gene TRBV28; D ambiguous. V gave up 3 bases and J gave up 3 bases, with 17 bases separating them. This CDR3 contains 16 residues. Per the germline V gene, CDR1 is MDHEN and CDR2 is SYDVKM.

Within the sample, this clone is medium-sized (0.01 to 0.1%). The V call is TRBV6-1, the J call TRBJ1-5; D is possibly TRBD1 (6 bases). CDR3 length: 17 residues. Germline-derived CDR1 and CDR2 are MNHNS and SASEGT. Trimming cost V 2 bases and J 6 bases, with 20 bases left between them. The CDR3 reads CASSESLSRGLFQPQHF. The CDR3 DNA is TGTGCCAGCAGTGAATCTCTTAGCAGGGGTTTGTTTCAGCCCCAGCATTTT.

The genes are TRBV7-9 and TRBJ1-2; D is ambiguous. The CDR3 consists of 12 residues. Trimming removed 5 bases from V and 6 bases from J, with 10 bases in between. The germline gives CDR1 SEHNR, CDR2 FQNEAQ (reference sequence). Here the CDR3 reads CASSPHGHGYTF. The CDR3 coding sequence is TGTGCCAGCAGCCCCCATGGGCATGGCTACACCTTC.

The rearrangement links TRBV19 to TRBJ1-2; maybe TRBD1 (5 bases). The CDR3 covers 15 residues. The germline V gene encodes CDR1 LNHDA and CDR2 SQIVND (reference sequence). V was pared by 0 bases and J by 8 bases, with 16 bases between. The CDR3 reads CASSIEIRAGDGYTF. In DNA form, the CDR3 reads TGTGCCAGTAGTATAGAAATACGGGCCGGGGACGGCTACACCTTC.

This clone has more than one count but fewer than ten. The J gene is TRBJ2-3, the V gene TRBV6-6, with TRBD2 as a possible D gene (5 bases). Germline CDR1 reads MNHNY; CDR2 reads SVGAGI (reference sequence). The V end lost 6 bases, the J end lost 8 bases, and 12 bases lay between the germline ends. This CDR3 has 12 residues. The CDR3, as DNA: TGTGCCAGCAGGGGCGGGTTTGGTACGCAGTATTTT. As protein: CASRGGFGTQYF.

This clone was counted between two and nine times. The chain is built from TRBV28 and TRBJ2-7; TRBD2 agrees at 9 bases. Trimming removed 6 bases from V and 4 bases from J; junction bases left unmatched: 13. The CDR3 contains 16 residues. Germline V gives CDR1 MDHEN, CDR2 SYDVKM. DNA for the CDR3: TGTGCCAGCAGCCCTTTTGGGGTAGCGGGAGATTACGAGCAGTACTTC. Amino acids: CASSPFGVAGDYEQYF.

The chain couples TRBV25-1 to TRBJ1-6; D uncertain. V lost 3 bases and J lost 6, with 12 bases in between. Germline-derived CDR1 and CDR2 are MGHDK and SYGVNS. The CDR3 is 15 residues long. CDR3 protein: CASSDPGYSNSPLHF. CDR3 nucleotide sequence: TGTGCCAGCAGTGATCCCGGGTATAGTAATTCACCCCTCCACTTT.

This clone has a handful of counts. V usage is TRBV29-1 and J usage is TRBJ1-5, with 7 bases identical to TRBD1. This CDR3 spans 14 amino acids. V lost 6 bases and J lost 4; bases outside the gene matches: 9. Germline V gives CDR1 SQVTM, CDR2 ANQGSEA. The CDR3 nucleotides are TGCAGCGTGGCGGCGACAGGGCGGAATCAGCCCCAGCATTTT. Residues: CSVAATGRNQPQHF.

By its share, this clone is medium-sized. CDR3: CASSYSWPDAEAFF. CDR3 nucleotide sequence: TGTGCCAGCAGTTACTCGTGGCCGGACGCTGAAGCTTTCTTT. The chain links TRBV6-5 to TRBJ1-1; no reliable D call. The CDR3 has 14 residues. Trimming took off 0 bases at V and 6 bases at J, with 11 bases between the two ends. Germline V gene sequence: CDR1 MNHEY, CDR2 SVGAGI.